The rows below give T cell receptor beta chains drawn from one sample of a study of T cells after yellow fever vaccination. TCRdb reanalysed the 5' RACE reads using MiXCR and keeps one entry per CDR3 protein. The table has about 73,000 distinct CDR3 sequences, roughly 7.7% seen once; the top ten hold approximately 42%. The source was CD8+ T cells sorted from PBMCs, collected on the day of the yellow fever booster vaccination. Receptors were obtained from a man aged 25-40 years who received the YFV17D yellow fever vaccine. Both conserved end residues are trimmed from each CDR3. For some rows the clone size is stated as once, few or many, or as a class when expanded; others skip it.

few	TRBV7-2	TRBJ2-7	ASSLVGGKSYEQY
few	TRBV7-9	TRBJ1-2	ASSSGQGIYGYT
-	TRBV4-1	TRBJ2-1	ASSQDSSFSNEQF
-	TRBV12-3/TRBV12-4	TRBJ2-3	ASNSRISDTQY
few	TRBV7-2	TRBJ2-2	ASSPSEGSGELF
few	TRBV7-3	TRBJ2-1	ASSLTGRNEQF
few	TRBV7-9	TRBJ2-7	ASLSKGSSYEQY
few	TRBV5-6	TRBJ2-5	ASSLEGLQETQY
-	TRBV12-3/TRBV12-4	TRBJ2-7	ASIKGIGEGNEQY
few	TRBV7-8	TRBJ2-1	ASIGRQGRNEQF
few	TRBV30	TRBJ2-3	AWSDPWLADSTDTQY
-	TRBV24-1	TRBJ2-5	ATSYLRAGRQETQY
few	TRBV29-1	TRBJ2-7	SAPSKQY
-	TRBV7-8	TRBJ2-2	ASSLADSEELF
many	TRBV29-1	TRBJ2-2	SVEGAFGTGVPGELF
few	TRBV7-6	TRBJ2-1	ASSSSGSPYNEQF